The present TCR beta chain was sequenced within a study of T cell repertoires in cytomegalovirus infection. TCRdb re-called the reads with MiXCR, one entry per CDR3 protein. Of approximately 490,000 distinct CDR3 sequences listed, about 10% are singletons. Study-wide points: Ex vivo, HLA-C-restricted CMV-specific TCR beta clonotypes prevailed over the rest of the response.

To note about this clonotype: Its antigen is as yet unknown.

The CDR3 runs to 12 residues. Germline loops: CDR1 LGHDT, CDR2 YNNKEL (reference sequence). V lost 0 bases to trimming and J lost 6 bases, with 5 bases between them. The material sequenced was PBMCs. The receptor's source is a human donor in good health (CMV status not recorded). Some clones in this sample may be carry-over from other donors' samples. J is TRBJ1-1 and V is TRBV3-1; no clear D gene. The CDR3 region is CASSQESSEAFF. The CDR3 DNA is TGTGCCAGCAGCCAAGAGAGTTCTGAAGCTTTCTTT.